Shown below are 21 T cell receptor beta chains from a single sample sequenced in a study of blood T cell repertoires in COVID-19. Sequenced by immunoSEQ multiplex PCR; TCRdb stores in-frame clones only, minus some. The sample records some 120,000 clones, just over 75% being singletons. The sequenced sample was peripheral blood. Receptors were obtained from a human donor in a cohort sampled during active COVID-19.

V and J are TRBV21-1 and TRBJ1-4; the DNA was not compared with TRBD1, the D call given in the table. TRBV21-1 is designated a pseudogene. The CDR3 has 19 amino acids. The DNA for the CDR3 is TGTGCCAGCAGCAAGACAGGGAAAGAACTATTTGCAACTAATGAAAAACTGTTTTTT. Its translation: CASSKTGKELFATNEKLFF.

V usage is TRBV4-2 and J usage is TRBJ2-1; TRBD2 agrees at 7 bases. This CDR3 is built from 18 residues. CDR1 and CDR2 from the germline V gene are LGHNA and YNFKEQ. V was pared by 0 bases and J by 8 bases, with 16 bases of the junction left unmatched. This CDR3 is CASSQDTTSPTSVHEQFF. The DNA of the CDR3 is TGTGCCAGCAGCCAAGATACGACTAGCCCAACGTCGGTCCATGAGCAGTTCTTC.

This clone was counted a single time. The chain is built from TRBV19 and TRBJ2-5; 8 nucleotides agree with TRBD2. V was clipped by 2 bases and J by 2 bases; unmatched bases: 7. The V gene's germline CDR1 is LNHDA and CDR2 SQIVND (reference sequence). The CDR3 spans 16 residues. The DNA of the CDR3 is TGTGCCAGTAGTATATCGGCGGGGGGCAATCAAGAGACCCAGTACTTC. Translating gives CASSISAGGNQETQYF. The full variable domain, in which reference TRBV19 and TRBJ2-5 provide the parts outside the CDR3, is DGGITQSPKYLFRKEGQNVTLSCEQNLNHDAMYWYRQDPGQGLRLIYYSQIVNDFQKGDIAEGYSVSREKKESFPLTVTSAQKNPTAFYLCASSISAGGNQETQYFGPGTRLLVL.

The CDR3 DNA reads TGTGCCAGTGTACAGGGCATGCAAGGGCAGCCCCAGCATTTT. It is translated as CASVQGMQGQPQHF. The V and J genes are TRBV19 and TRBJ1-5; tentative D call: TRBD1 (6 bases). In germline, CDR1 is LNHDA, CDR2 SQIVND (reference sequence). The CDR3 is made up of 14 amino acids. Trimming shortened V by 8 bases and J by 7 bases, and 18 bases separated the two germline ends.

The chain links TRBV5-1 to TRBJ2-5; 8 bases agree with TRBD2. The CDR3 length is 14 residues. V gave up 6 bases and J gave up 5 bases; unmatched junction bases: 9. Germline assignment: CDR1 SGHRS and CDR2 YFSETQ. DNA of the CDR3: TGCGCCAGCATGGCCGGGGGGGCCGGGGAGACCCAGTACTTC. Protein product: CASMAGGAGETQYF.

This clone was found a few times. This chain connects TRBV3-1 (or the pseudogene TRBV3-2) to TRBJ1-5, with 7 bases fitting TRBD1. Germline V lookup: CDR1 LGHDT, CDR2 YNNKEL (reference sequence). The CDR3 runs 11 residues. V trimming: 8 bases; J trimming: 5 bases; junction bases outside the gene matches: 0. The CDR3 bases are TGTGCCAGCGGACAGGATCAGCCCCAGCATTTT. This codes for CASGQDQPQHF.

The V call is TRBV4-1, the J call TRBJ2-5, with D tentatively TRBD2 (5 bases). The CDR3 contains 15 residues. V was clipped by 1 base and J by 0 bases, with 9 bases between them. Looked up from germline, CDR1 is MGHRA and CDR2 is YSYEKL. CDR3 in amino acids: CASSQVAGDQETQYF. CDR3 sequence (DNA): TGCGCCAGCAGCCAAGTGGCCGGGGACCAAGAGACCCAGTACTTC.

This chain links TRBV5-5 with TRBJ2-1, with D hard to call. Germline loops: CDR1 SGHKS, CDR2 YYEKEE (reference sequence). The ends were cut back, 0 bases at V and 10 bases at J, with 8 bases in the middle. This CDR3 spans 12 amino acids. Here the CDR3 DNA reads TGTGCCAGCAGCTTGGATCTCGGGGAGCAGTTCTTC. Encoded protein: CASSLDLGEQFF.

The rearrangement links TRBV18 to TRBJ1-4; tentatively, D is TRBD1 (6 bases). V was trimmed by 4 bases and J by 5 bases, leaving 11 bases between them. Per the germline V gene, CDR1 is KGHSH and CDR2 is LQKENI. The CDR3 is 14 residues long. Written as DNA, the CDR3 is TGTGCCAGCTCACTACAGGGAAGAAATGAAAAACTGTTTTTT. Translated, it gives CASSLQGRNEKLFF.

CDR3 in amino acids: CASSPHTGPNSYEQYF. Here the CDR3 DNA reads TGTGCCAGCAGTCCCCATACAGGACCGAACTCCTACGAGCAGTACTTC. The chain links TRBV27 to TRBJ2-7; tentatively, D is TRBD1 (5 bases). Germline CDR1 MNHEY, CDR2 SMNVEV (reference sequence). This CDR3 has 16 residues. Deletions cut 5 bases from V and 0 bases from J, with 17 bases between.

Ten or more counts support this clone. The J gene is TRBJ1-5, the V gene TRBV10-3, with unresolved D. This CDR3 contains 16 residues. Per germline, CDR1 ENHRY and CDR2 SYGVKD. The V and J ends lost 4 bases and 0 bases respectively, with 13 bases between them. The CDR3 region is CAISGEAGNSNQPQHF. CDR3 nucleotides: TGTGCCATCAGTGGCGAGGCGGGGAATAGCAATCAGCCCCAGCATTTT.

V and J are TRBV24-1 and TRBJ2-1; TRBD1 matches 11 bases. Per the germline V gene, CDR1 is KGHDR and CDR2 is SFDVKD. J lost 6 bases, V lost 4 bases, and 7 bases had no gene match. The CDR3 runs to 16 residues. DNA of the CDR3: TGTGCCACCAGTGACTCCGGACAGGGGGCCGGCAATGAGCAGTTCTTC. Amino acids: CATSDSGQGAGNEQFF.

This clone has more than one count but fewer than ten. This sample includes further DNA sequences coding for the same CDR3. The CDR3 DNA follows: TGTGCCAGCAGTTACGGGGGGACTGAAGCTTTCTTT. Translating gives CASSYGGTEAFF. The chain has TRBV6-5 and TRBJ1-1, with D maybe TRBD1 (5 bases). Trimming cost V 2 bases and J 5 bases, with 6 bases left between them. Looked up from germline, CDR1 is MNHEY and CDR2 is SVGAGI. The CDR3 consists of 12 residues.

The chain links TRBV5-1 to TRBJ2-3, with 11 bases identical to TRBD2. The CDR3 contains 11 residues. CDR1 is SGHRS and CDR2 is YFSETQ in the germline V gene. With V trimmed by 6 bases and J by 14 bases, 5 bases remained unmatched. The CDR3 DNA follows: TGCGCCAGCATCGGACTAGCGGGTTGGTATTTT. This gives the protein CASIGLAGWYF.

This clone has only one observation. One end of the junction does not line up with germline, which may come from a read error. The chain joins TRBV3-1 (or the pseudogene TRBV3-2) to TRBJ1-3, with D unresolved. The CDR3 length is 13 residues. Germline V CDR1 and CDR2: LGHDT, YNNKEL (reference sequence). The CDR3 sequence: CASSQYSGNTIYF. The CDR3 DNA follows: TGCGCCTCCAGTCAGTACTCTGGAAACACCATATATTTT.

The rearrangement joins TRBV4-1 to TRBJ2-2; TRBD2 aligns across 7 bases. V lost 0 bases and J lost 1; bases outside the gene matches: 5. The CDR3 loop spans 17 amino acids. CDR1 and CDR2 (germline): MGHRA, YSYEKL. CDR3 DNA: TGCGCCAGCAGCCAAGACCTCCGCGGGGGGAACACCGGGGAGCTGTTTTTT. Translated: CASSQDLRGGNTGELFF.

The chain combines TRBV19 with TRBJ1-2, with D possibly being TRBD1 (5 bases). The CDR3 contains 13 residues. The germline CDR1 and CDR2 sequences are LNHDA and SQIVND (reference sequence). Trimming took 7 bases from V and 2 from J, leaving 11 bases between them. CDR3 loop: CASKVGGNYGYTF. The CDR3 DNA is TGTGCCAGTAAGGTTGGGGGGAACTATGGCTACACCTTC. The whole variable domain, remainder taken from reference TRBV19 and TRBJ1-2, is DGGITQSPKYLFRKEGQNVTLSCEQNLNHDAMYWYRQDPGQGLRLIYYSQIVNDFQKGDIAEGYSVSREKKESFPLTVTSAQKNPTAFYLCASKVGGNYGYTFGSGTRLTVV.

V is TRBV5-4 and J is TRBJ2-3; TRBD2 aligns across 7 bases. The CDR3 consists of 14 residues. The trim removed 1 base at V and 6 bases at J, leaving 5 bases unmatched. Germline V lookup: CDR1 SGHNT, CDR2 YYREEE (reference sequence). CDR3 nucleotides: TGTGCCAGCAGCTTGAGGACTAGTGGGGATACGCAGTATTTT. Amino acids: CASSLRTSGDTQYF.

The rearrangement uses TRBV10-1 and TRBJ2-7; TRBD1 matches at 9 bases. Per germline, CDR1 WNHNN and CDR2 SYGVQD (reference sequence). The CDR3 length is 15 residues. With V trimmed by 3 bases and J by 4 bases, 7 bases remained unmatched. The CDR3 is CASSETTGGRYEQYF. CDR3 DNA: TGCGCCAGCAGTGAAACGACAGGGGGTAGGTACGAGCAGTACTTC.

CDR3 region: CASRVSGGAEDEQFF. The CDR3 DNA reads as TGCGCCAGCAGGGTGAGCGGGGGGGCCGAGGATGAGCAGTTCTTC. The chain is built from TRBV10-2 and TRBJ2-1; 10 bases align to TRBD2. Germline CDR1 and CDR2: WSHSY and SAAADI. V was pared by 6 bases and J by 8 bases, with 10 bases of the junction left unmatched. This CDR3 is 15 amino acids long.

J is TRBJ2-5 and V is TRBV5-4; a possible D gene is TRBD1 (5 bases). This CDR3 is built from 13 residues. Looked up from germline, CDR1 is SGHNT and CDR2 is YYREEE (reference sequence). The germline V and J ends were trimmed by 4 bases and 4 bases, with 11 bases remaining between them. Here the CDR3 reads CASSVQGRETQYF. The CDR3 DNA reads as TGTGCCAGCAGCGTGCAGGGAAGAGAGACCCAGTACTTC.